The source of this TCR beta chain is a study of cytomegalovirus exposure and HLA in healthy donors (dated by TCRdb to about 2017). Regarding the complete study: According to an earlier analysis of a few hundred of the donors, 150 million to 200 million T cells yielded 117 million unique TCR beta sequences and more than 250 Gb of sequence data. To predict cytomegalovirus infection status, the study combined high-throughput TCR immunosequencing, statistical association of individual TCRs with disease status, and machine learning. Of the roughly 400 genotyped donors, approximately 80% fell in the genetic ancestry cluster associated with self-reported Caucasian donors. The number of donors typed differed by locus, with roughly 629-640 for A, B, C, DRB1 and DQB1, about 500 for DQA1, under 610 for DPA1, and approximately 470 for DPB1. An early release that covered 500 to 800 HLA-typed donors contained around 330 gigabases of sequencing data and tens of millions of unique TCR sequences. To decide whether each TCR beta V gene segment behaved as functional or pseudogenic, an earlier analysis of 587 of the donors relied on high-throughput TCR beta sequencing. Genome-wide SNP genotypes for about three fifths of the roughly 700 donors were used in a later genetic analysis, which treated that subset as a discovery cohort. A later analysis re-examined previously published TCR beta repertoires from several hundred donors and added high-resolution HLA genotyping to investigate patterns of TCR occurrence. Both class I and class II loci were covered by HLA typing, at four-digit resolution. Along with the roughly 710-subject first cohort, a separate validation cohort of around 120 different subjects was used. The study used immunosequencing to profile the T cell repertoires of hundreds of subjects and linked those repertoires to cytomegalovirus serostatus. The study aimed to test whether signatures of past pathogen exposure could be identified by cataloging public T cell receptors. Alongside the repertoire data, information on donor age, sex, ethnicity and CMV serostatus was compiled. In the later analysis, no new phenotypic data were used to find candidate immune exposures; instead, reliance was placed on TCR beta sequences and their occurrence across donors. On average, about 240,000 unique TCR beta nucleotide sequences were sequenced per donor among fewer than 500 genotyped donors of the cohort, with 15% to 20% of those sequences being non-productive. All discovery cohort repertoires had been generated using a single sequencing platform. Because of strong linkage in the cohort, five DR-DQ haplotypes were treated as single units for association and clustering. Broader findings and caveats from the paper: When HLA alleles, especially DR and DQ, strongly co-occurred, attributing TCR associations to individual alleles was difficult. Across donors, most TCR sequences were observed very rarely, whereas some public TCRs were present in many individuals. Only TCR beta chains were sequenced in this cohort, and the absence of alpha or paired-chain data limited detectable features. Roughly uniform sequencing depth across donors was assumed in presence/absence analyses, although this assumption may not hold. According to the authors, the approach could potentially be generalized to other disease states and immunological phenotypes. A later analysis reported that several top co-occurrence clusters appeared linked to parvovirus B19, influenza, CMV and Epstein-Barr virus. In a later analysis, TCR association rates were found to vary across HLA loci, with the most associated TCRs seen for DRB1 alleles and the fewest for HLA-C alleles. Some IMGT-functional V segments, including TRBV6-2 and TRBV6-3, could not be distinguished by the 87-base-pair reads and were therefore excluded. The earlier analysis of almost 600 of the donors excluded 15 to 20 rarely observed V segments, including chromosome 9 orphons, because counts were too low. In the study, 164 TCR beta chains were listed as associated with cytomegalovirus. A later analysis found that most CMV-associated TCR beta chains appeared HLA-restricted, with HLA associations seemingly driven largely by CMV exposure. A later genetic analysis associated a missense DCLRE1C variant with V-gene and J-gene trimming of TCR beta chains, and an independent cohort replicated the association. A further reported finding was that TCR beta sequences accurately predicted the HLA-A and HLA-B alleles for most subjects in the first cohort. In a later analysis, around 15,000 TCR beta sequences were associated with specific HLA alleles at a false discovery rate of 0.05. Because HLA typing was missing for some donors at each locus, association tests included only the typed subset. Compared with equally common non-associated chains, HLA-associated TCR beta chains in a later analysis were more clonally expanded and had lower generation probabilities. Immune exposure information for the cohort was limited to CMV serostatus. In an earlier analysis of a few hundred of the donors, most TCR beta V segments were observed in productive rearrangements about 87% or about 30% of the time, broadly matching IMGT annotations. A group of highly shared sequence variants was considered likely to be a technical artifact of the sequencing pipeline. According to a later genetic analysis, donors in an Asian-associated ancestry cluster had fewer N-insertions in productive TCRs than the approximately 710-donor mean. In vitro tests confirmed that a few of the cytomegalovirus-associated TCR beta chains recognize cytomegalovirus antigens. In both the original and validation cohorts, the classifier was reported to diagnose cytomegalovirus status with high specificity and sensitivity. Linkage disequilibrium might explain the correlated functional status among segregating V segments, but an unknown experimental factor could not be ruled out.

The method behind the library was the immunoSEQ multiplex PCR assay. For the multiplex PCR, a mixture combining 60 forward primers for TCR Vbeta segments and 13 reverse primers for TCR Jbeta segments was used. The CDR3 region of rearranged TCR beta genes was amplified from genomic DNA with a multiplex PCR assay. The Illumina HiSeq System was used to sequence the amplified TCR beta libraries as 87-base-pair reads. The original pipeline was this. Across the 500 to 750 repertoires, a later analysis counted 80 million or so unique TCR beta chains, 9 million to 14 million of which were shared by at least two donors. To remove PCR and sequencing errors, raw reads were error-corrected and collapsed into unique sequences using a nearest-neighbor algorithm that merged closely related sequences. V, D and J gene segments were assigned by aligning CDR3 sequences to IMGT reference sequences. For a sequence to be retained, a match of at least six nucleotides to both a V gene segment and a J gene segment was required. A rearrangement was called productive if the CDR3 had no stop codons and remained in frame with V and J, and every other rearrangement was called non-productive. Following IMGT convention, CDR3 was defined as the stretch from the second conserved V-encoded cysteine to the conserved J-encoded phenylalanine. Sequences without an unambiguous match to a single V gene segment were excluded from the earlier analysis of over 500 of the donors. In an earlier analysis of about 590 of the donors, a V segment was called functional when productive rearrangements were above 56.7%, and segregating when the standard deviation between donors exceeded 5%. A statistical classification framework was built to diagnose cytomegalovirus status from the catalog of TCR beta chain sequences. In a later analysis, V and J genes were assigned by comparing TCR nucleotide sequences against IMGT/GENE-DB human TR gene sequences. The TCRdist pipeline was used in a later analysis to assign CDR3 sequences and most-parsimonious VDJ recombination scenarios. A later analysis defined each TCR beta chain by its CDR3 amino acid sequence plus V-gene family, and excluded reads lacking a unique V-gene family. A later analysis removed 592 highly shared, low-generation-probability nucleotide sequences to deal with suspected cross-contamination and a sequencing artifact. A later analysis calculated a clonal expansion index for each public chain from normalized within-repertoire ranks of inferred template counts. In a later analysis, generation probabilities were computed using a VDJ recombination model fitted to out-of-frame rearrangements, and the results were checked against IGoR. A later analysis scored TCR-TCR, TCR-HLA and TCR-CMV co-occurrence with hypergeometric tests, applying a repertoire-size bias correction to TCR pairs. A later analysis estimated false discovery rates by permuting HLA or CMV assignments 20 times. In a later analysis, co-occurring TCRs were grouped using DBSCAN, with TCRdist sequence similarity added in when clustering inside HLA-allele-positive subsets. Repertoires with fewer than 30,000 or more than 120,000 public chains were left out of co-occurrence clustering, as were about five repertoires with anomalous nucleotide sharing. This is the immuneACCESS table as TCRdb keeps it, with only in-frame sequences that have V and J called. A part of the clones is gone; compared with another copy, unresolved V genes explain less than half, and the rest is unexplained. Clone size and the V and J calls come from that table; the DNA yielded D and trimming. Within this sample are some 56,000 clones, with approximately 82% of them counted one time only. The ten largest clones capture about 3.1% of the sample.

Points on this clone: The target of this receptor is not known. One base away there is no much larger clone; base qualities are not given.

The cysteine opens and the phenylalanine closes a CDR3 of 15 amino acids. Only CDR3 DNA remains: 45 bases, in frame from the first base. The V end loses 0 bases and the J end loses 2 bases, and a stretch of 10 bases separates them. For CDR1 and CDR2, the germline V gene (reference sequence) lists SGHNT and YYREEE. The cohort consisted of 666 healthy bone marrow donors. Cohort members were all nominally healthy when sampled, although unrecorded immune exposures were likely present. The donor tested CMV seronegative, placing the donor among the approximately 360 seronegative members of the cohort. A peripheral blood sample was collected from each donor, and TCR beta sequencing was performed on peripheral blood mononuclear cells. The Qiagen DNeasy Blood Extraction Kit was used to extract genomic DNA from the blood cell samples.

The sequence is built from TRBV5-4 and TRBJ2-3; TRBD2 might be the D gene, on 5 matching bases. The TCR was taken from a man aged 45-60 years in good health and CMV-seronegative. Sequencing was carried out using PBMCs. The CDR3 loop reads CASSLALGLTDTQYF. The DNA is TGTGCCAGCAGCTTGGCACTAGGCCTCACAGATACGCAGTATTTT.